Presented here are 14 T cell receptor beta chains from one specimen sequenced in a study of Graves' ophthalmopathy and Graves' hyperthyroidism. TCR beta CDR3 regions were amplified from RNA transcripts. The workflow started with a first-round RT-PCR run with HTBI primers and then moved on to a second-round multiplex PCR. TCRdb fed the multiplex PCR reads into MiXCR, producing one record per CDR3 protein. The sample has 40,000 to 50,000 distinct CDR3 sequences, more than 45% seen once. Sequenced sample: peripheral blood. The receptors were sampled from an adult man with Graves' ophthalmopathy.

This clonotype has at least ten counts. The J gene is TRBJ1-1, the V gene TRBV19, with D perhaps matching TRBD1 (5 bases). The V gene's germline CDR1 is LNHDA and CDR2 SQIVND (reference sequence). The CDR3 extends over 17 amino acids. The V and J ends lost 2 bases and 0 bases respectively, with 16 bases between them. CDR3 sequence (DNA): TGTGCCAGTAGTATATCGGTTCGGGGGGGAATGAACACTGAAGCTTTCTTT. Its protein product is CASSISVRGGMNTEAFF.

This clonotype was seen repeatedly, ten times or more. V gene TRBV12-3 or TRBV12-4 combines with J gene TRBJ1-6, with TRBD1 matching over 9 bases. V shed 4 bases, J shed 8 bases, and the junction held 6 bases outside the gene matches. The CDR3 is 15 residues long. This CDR3 is CASSSRTGVYSPLHF. The CDR3 region has the DNA TGTGCCAGCAGTTCCCGGACAGGGGTATATTCACCCCTCCACTTT.

The chain employs TRBV9 and TRBJ1-6; TRBD1 agrees at 9 bases. This CDR3 is built from 17 residues. V was pared by 1 base and J by 1 base, with 3 bases of the junction left unmatched. CDR1 and CDR2 from the germline V gene are SGDLS and YYNGEE. Here the CDR3 DNA reads TGTGCCAGCAGCGTAACGGACAGGGGTTCCTATAATTCACCCCTCCACTTT. This encodes CASSVTDRGSYNSPLHF. The variable domain in full, completed from reference TRBV9 and TRBJ1-6, reads DSGVTQTPKHLITATGQRVTLRCSPRSGDLSVYWYQQSLDQGLQFLIQYYNGEERAKGNILERFSAQQFPDLHSELNLSSLELGDSALYFCASSVTDRGSYNSPLHFGNGTRLTVT.

Comments on this clonotype: No conserved phenylalanine or tryptophan is present at the end of the CDR3, so a read error is the likely explanation. CDR3 loop: CASSFRQGCEDTQYI. For the CDR3, the DNA is TGTGCCAGCAGCTTCCGACAGGGATGTGAAGATACGCAGTATATT. The chain links TRBV11-3 to TRBJ2-3; 7 nucleotides agree with TRBD1. Germline lookup yields CDR1 SGHNT and CDR2 YENEEA. CDR3 size: 15 residues. J lost 5 bases, V lost 3 bases, and 8 bases had no gene match.

This clonotype was detected many times. This chain uses TRBV20-1 with TRBJ1-1; unclear D gene. The CDR3 has 11 amino acids. V lost 3 bases to trimming and J lost 6 bases, with 8 bases between them. Germline lookup yields CDR1 DFQATT and CDR2 SNEGSKA (reference sequence). The CDR3 here is CSASGPSEAFF. The CDR3 region has the DNA TGCAGTGCTAGTGGACCCTCTGAAGCTTTCTTT.

In this sample, this clonotype turned up many times. V usage is TRBV28 and J usage is TRBJ1-2; the D gene is possibly TRBD1 (5 bases). Germline assignment: CDR1 MDHEN and CDR2 SYDVKM. V shed 7 bases and J shed 4 bases, with 10 bases lying between them. The CDR3 is made up of 12 amino acids. As DNA, the CDR3 is TGTGCCAGCATAGGCAGGGTCTATGGCTACACCTTC. Encoded protein: CASIGRVYGYTF.

With regard to this clonotype: At one of its ends the junction is not consistent with the germline gene, which may arise from a read error. V usage is TRBV5-4 and J usage is TRBJ1-6; 8 positions agree with TRBD1. This CDR3 contains 14 residues. The germline V gene has CDR1 SGHNT and CDR2 YYREEE (reference sequence). CDR3 residues: CASRVGQGNPPLHF. CDR3 nucleotide sequence: TGTGCCAGCAGGGTCGGACAGGGTAATCCACCCCTCCACTTT.

A remark on this clonotype: A junction boundary mismatches the germline segment, possibly from a read error. The chain carries TRBV6-5 and TRBJ2-7; 11 nucleotides match TRBD1. CDR3 length equals 16 residues. From germline, CDR1 is MNHEY and CDR2 SVGAGI. The CDR3 region has the DNA TGTGCCGGCAGTTTAAGGGACAGGGGGAGCGCCTACGAGCAGTACTTC. The encoded protein is CAGSLRDRGSAYEQYF.

This clonotype was observed many times. CDR3 amino acids: CASSWTRGSYNEQFF. CDR3 in DNA: TGTGCCAGCAGTTGGACCCGAGGATCCTACAATGAGCAGTTCTTC. V is TRBV12-3 or TRBV12-4 and J is TRBJ2-1; D remains ambiguous. This CDR3 has 15 residues. Trimming shortened V by 4 bases and J by 1 base, and 11 bases separated the two germline ends.

In its sample, this clonotype was seen once. Relative to the germline gene, one junction end is altered; a read error may explain this. The gene calls are TRBV7-6 and TRBJ1-1; 10 nucleotides match TRBD1. CDR1 and CDR2 (germline): SGHVS, FNYEAQ. The CDR3 loop spans 16 amino acids. The CDR3 is CASRTGDRGLCTEAFF. The CDR3 DNA reads TGTGCCAGCAGAACGGGGGACAGGGGATTGTGCACTGAAGCTTTCTTC.

A note on this clonotype: This CDR3 is missing its conserved last phenylalanine or tryptophan, likely due to a read error. J is TRBJ1-1 and V is TRBV5-4; D possibly corresponds to TRBD1 (5 bases). V was pared by 3 bases and J by 4 bases, with 13 bases between. This CDR3 contains 14 residues. From germline, CDR1 is SGHNT and CDR2 YYREEE (reference sequence). The CDR3 loop reads CASSYRGKVTEAFL. CDR3 nucleotides: TGTGCCAGCAGCTATCGGGGGAAGGTCACTGAAGCTTTCCTT.

V gene TRBV2 combines with J gene TRBJ1-1, with 10 positions matching TRBD1. Germline loops: CDR1 SNHLY, CDR2 FYNNEI. This CDR3 spans 14 amino acids. The V and J ends lost 6 bases and 5 bases, in that order; junction bases with no gene match: 6. CDR3 loop: CASRRQGARTEAFF. CDR3 bases: TGTGCCAGCAGAAGACAGGGGGCGAGGACTGAAGCTTTCTTT.

The CDR3 reads CATSRATLAEQFF. The CDR3 DNA is TGTGCCACCAGCAGAGCTACCCTAGCGGAGCAGTTCTTC. The V and J genes are TRBV15 and TRBJ2-1, with D perhaps matching TRBD2 (6 bases). Trimming pared 1 base from V and 10 bases from J, leaving 11 bases between. This CDR3 comprises 13 residues. Germline V gives CDR1 LNHNV, CDR2 YYDKDF (reference sequence).

The chain employs TRBV12-5 and TRBJ1-2; a weak D match, TRBD1 (5 bases). Germline assignment: CDR1 LGHNT and CDR2 FRNRAP. The CDR3 extends over 13 amino acids. As DNA, the CDR3 is TGTGCCAGCAGTGACAGATCTCACTATGGCTACACCTTC. This codes for CASSDRSHYGYTF.